These 22 T cell receptor beta chains were sequenced from one sample in a study of cytomegalovirus exposure and HLA in healthy donors. PCR used 60 Vbeta primers and 13 Jbeta primers. Libraries were prepared by immunoSEQ multiplex PCR; TCRdb keeps only in-frame clonotypes and omits some of them. Here the sample spans some 120,000 clones, about three quarters being singletons. Sequencing was done on a sample of PBMCs. These receptors originate from a man in his thirties or forties in good health and CMV-seronegative.

CDR3 in amino acids: CASSLRTGQVVSEQYF. The DNA for the CDR3 is TGTGCCAGCAGCTTGAGAACGGGACAGGTCGTGTCTGAGCAGTACTTC. This sequence joins TRBV5-6 and TRBJ2-7, with TRBD1 matching 8 bases. In germline, CDR1 is SGHDT, CDR2 YYEEEE. The CDR3 has 16 amino acids. Trimming at V came to 1 base and at J to 7 bases, leaving 13 bases not matched to a gene.

The chain couples TRBV9 to TRBJ1-1; D may be TRBD1 (5 bases). V lost 4 bases to trimming and J lost 0 bases, with 16 bases between them. The CDR3 has 16 residues. Germline values: CDR1 SGDLS, CDR2 YYNGEE. CDR3 sequence (DNA): TGTGCCAGCAGCCCGTGGGGGGGGGACGTGAACACTGAAGCTTTCTTT. Protein sequence: CASSPWGGDVNTEAFF. Combining the CDR3 with reference TRBV9 and TRBJ1-1 gives the whole variable domain DSGVTQTPKHLITATGQRVTLRCSPRSGDLSVYWYQQSLDQGLQFLIQYYNGEERAKGNILERFSAQQFPDLHSELNLSSLELGDSALYFCASSPWGGDVNTEAFFGQGTRLTVV.

This clone was observed a handful of times. V is TRBV5-4 and J is TRBJ1-1, with D perhaps TRBD1 (6 bases). The V end was cut by 9 bases, the J end by 1 base, with 13 bases between. This CDR3 region has 13 residues. Germline-derived CDR1 and CDR2 are SGHNT and YYREEE (reference sequence). The CDR3 protein is CATSRGGNTEAFF. In DNA form, the CDR3 reads TGTGCCACCTCGAGGGGGGGGAACACTGAAGCTTTCTTT.

A few counts support this clone. This chain uses TRBV19 with TRBJ1-5; D is possibly TRBD1 (5 bases). This CDR3 spans 13 amino acids. Trimming cost V 9 bases and J 5 bases, with 14 bases left between them. Germline CDR1 is LNHDA and CDR2 is SQIVND (reference sequence). The CDR3 DNA reads as TGTGCCAGCCGCACGGGGGGGGATCAGCCCCAGCATTTT. Translation gives CASRTGGDQPQHF.

CDR3 in DNA: TGTGCCTGGAGTCATAGAGTCGGGACAGGGGGCGGGGGGGAGCTGTTTTTT. Protein: CAWSHRVGTGGGGELFF. The rearrangement joins TRBV30 to TRBJ2-2, with TRBD1 matching 12 bases. CDR3 length: 17 residues. Germline V CDR1 and CDR2: GTSNPN, SVGIG (reference sequence). J lost 8 bases, V lost 2 bases, and 12 bases had no gene match.

This chain connects TRBV5-1 to TRBJ2-1; D is perhaps TRBD2 (5 bases). The CDR3 contains 12 residues. Germline V gives CDR1 SGHRS, CDR2 YFSETQ. The V and J ends lost 3 bases and 10 bases respectively, with 11 bases between them. The chain's CDR3 is CASSSRDNEQFF. CDR3 DNA sequence: TGCGCCAGCAGCTCCCGGGATAACGAGCAGTTCTTC.

A few counts support this clone. The chain joins TRBV2 to TRBJ2-7; tentative D call: TRBD2 (6 bases). CDR3 length equals 15 residues. The germline gives CDR1 SNHLY, CDR2 FYNNEI. The V and J ends lost 4 bases and 0 bases respectively, with 13 bases between them. DNA for the CDR3: TGTGCCAGCAGTGCTCGGCGGGAAAGCTCCTACGAGCAGTACTTC. Amino acids: CASSARRESSYEQYF.

V usage is TRBV5-1 and J usage is TRBJ1-4, with TRBD1 matching 8 bases. CDR1 SGHRS and CDR2 YFSETQ come from the germline V gene. The CDR3 covers 17 residues. V lost 4 bases, J lost 3 bases, and 11 bases stayed unmatched. The CDR3 DNA reads TGCGCCAGCAGCCCAGGGACAGGTTGGGTGTCTAATGAAAAACTGTTTTTT. It yields the protein CASSPGTGWVSNEKLFF.

The rearrangement joins TRBV27 to TRBJ2-6; 7 bases map to TRBD1. Germline CDR1 is MNHEY and CDR2 is SMNVEV (reference sequence). The CDR3 length is 17 residues. With V trimmed by 2 bases and J by 9 bases, 13 bases remained unmatched. In DNA form, the CDR3 reads TGTGCCAGCAGTTTACCACAGGGGTCCAGTGAGGGCAACGTCCTGACTTTC. Translating it yields CASSLPQGSSEGNVLTF.

The chain recombines TRBV5-1 with TRBJ1-2, with 11 bases lining up with TRBD1. This CDR3 region has 15 residues. Germline values: CDR1 SGHRS, CDR2 YFSETQ. J lost 4 bases, V lost 2 bases, and 4 bases had no gene match. CDR3 sequence reads: CASSFGTGGGYGYTF. The CDR3 nucleotides read TGCGCCAGCAGCTTCGGGACAGGGGGTGGCTATGGCTACACCTTC.

This clone occurred once. The chain uses TRBV10-3 and TRBJ2-5; 8 bases are a match to TRBD2. The CDR3 runs to 15 residues. The germline V gene has CDR1 ENHRY and CDR2 SYGVKD. V shed 0 bases and J 6 bases; nucleotides not matched to a gene: 6. The CDR3 here is CAISESAGGGKTQYF. The CDR3 DNA follows: TGTGCCATCAGTGAGTCGGCGGGAGGCGGGAAGACCCAGTACTTC.

The chain carries TRBV6-5 and TRBJ1-1; D gene uncertain. V lost 4 bases, J lost 6 bases, and 15 bases lay in between. In germline, CDR1 is MNHEY, CDR2 SVGAGI. The CDR3 runs to 14 residues. The CDR3 protein is CASSSAVQEAEAFF. The DNA of the CDR3 is TGTGCCAGCAGTTCCGCCGTTCAAGAGGCTGAAGCTTTCTTT.

This chain joins TRBV4-3 and TRBJ2-2, with D perhaps matching TRBD2 (5 bases). This CDR3 has 15 residues. V lost 2 bases to trimming and J lost 6 bases, with 13 bases between them. CDR1 is LGHNA and CDR2 is YSLEER in the germline V gene. The CDR3 coding sequence is TGCGCCAGCAGCCAAAATACTGCGAGGGCCGGGGAGCTGTTTTTT. It yields the protein CASSQNTARAGELFF.

This chain uses TRBV25-1 with TRBJ1-2, with D possibly being TRBD1 (6 bases). The CDR3 is 15 residues long. CDR1 is MGHDK, CDR2 SYGVNS, per germline. V lost 6 bases and J 0 bases, leaving 14 bases between the germline ends. CDR3 region: CASRREQGANYGYTF. Written as DNA, the CDR3 is TGTGCCAGCAGGAGAGAACAGGGCGCTAACTATGGCTACACCTTC.

The chain couples TRBV28 to TRBJ2-1, with TRBD2 identical over 9 bases. Looked up from germline, CDR1 is MDHEN and CDR2 is SYDVKM. The length of the CDR3 is 17 residues. The V gene end was trimmed by 1 base and the J gene end by 5 bases; junction bases not matched to a gene: 9. The CDR3 region is CASSLFSSGGPDNEQFF. The DNA for the CDR3 is TGTGCCAGCAGTTTATTCAGTAGCGGGGGACCCGACAATGAGCAGTTCTTC.

This chain uses TRBV7-5 with TRBJ1-1; TRBD1 is the table's D call and was not checked against the DNA. TRBV7-5 is reported as a pseudogene. The CDR3 has 13 amino acids. CDR3 amino acids: CVRSLARQGEAFF. DNA for the CDR3: TGTGTCAGAAGCTTAGCGCGTCAGGGGGAAGCTTTCTTT.

The V and J genes are TRBV19 and TRBJ1-5; TRBD1 is a possible D gene (6 bases). This CDR3 has 16 residues. Germline CDR1 is LNHDA and CDR2 is SQIVND (reference sequence). The V gene lost 2 bases and the J gene lost 5 bases, with 16 bases spanning the gap. CDR3 residues: CASSIRGTGLYQPQHF. CDR3 in DNA: TGTGCCAGTAGTATAAGGGGAACAGGGCTATATCAGCCCCAGCATTTT. The full variable domain, in which reference TRBV19 and TRBJ1-5 provide the parts outside the CDR3, is DGGITQSPKYLFRKEGQNVTLSCEQNLNHDAMYWYRQDPGQGLRLIYYSQIVNDFQKGDIAEGYSVSREKKESFPLTVTSAQKNPTAFYLCASSIRGTGLYQPQHFGDGTRLSIL.

The V and J genes are TRBV4-2 and TRBJ1-2, with D perhaps matching TRBD1 (5 bases). Germline V gene data show CDR1 as LGHNA and CDR2 as YNFKEQ. Trimming took 0 bases from V and 2 from J, leaving 10 bases between them. CDR3 size: 15 residues. In DNA, the CDR3 is TGTGCCAGCAGCCAAGATCCCCAGGGCAACTATGGCTACACCTTC. It is translated as CASSQDPQGNYGYTF.

A few counts support this clone. V gene TRBV19 combines with J gene TRBJ2-1; 14 positions agree with TRBD2. There are 20 residues in the CDR3. The ends lost 1 base at V and 6 bases at J; junction bases unmatched: 14. Germline V CDR1 and CDR2: LNHDA, SQIVND (reference sequence). The CDR3 sequence is CASSIAPWGLAGVRSNEQFF. In nucleotides, the CDR3 is TGTGCCAGTAGTATAGCCCCCTGGGGACTAGCGGGGGTCCGAAGCAATGAGCAGTTCTTC.

This chain connects TRBV18 to TRBJ2-7; D is perhaps TRBD2 (5 bases). Germline V gene sequence: CDR1 KGHSH, CDR2 LQKENI. V shed 0 bases and J shed 1 base, with 10 bases lying between them. The CDR3 is made up of 15 amino acids. The CDR3 DNA follows: TGTGCCAGCTCACCACCTCGGAGCGGATCCTACGAGCAGTACTTC. Amino acids: CASSPPRSGSYEQYF.

This clone has just a few counts. The rearrangement joins TRBV5-5 to TRBJ2-3; D perhaps matches TRBD1 (6 bases). Germline V gene data show CDR1 as SGHKS and CDR2 as YYEKEE (reference sequence). Trimming cost V 0 bases and J 2 bases, with 16 bases left between them. The CDR3 is made up of 17 amino acids. The CDR3 is CASSLDIGRGITDTQYF. In DNA form, the CDR3 reads TGTGCCAGCAGCTTGGACATCGGAAGGGGGATCACAGATACGCAGTATTTT.

The chain is built from TRBV18 and TRBJ1-1, with TRBD1 as a possible D gene (5 bases). Deletions cut 1 base from V and 5 bases from J, with 8 bases between. CDR3 length: 13 residues. Per the germline V gene, CDR1 is KGHSH and CDR2 is LQKENI. The CDR3 spells CASSPLRETEAFF. CDR3 coding DNA: TGTGCCAGCTCACCACTCAGGGAAACTGAAGCTTTCTTT.